This T cell receptor (beta chain) originates from a study of blood T cell repertoires in COVID-19. With 0 bases removed from V and 6 bases from J, the gap between germline ends came to 8 bases. The CDR3 covers 13 residues. Germline V CDR1 and CDR2: GTSNPN, SVGIG (reference sequence). Repertoires were generated with immunoSEQ multiplex PCR, while TCRdb's copy carries only in-frame clones and drops some. This table holds a few hundred thousand clones, about nine tenths found once. This receptor was obtained from a man between 45 and 60 years old with active or convalescent COVID-19. Source material: peripheral blood. This chain links TRBV30 with TRBJ2-2; D not certain. Written as DNA, the CDR3 is TGTGCCTGGAGTGTTGAGGTAGCCGGGGAGCTGTTTTTT. It translates to CAWSVEVAGELFF. Full variable domain (remainder filled in from reference TRBV30 and TRBJ2-2): SQTIHQWPATLVQPVGSPLSLECTVEGTSNPNLYWYRQAAGRGLQLLFYSVGIGQISSEVPQNLSASRPQDRQFILSSKKLLLSDSGFYLCAWSVEVAGELFFGEGSRLTVL.